A few counts support the clone carrying this T cell receptor (beta chain). Germline values: CDR1 SGHRS, CDR2 YFSETQ. V was clipped by 4 bases and J by 5 bases, with 9 bases between them. There are 12 residues in the CDR3. This sample was taken from a study of regulatory T cells in long-lasting Graves disease. Time point specified: newly diagnosed GD, antithyroid drugs for less than 3 months. Isolated PBMC RNA provided the starting material for the TCR library. Sequencing libraries for TCR beta were prepared with iRepertoire HTBI primers and Arm-PCR of CDR3 regions. TCRdb reprocessed the multiplex PCR reads with MiXCR, giving one entry per CDR3 protein. The data show 580,000 or so distinct CDR3 sequences, with 15% to 20% seen just once and 12% held by the top ten. These data also formed part of another study, on T cells in Graves' hyperthyroidism and ophthalmopathy. That source notes: HTBI primers were employed in a first-round RT-PCR of the TCR CDR3.

The TCR sequence derives from a man aged 18 to 29 with Graves disease. The sample consisted of peripheral blood mononuclear cells (PBMCs), taken at new diagnosis, from a patient treated with antithyroid drugs. This chain links TRBV5-1 with TRBJ1-1; D might be TRBD1 (5 bases). CDR3 DNA sequence: TGCGCCAGCAGCGACGGGGCGACTGAAGCTTTCTTT. It codes for CASSDGATEAFF.